The 30 T cell receptor beta chains below come from one sample, sequenced in a study of cytomegalovirus exposure and HLA in healthy donors. PCR amplification relied on 60 Vbeta primers (plus 13 Jbeta primers). Only in-frame clones appear in the TCRdb table, and some are missing; sequencing was by immunoSEQ multiplex PCR. The sample carries about 100,000 clones, 82% recorded once. The source material was PBMCs. The source is a man younger than 45 in good health and CMV-seropositive.

For the CDR3, the DNA is TGCGCCAGCAGCTACGACAGGGGCACCGGGGAGCTGTTTTTT. Translation: CASSYDRGTGELFF. V and J are TRBV5-1 and TRBJ2-2; 8 positions agree with TRBD1. CDR1 and CDR2 from the germline V gene are SGHRS and YFSETQ. The V gene end was trimmed by 3 bases and the J gene end by 4 bases; junction bases not matched to a gene: 2. The CDR3 is 14 amino acids.

The chain employs TRBV9 and TRBJ2-1; D is ambiguous. CDR3 length: 15 residues. CDR1 is SGDLS, CDR2 YYNGEE, per germline. With 4 bases removed from V and 1 base from J, the gap between germline ends came to 12 bases. Here the CDR3 reads CASSPLGKSYNEQFF. In nucleotides, the CDR3 is TGTGCCAGCAGCCCTCTTGGCAAGTCCTACAATGAGCAGTTCTTC.

The chain employs TRBV10-2 and TRBJ1-4; D possibly corresponds to TRBD1 (6 bases). V was clipped by 0 bases and J by 11 bases, with 13 bases between them. The germline V gene encodes CDR1 WSHSY and CDR2 SAAADI. CDR3 length: 14 residues. The CDR3 region is CASSESGGVRKLFF. Here the CDR3 DNA reads TGCGCCAGCAGTGAGTCAGGGGGAGTCAGGAAACTGTTTTTT.

This clone appeared a single time. This chain links TRBV10-2 with TRBJ1-1; D uncertain. The V gene's germline CDR1 is WSHSY and CDR2 SAAADI. CDR3 length equals 12 residues. The V and J ends lost 5 bases and 0 bases respectively, with 4 bases between them. This CDR3 reads CASSPLNTEAFF. DNA for the CDR3: TGCGCCAGCAGTCCCTTGAACACTGAAGCTTTCTTT.

V gene TRBV7-9 combines with J gene TRBJ1-4; D possibly corresponds to TRBD1 (5 bases). Germline V gene sequence: CDR1 SEHNR, CDR2 FQNEAQ (reference sequence). With 5 bases removed from V and 8 bases from J, the gap between germline ends came to 15 bases. The length of the CDR3 is 14 residues. CDR3 in amino acids: CASSRTHVEEKLFF. CDR3 nucleotide sequence: TGTGCCAGCAGCCGGACACACGTAGAGGAAAAACTGTTTTTT.

The rearrangement links TRBV19 to TRBJ2-7; 7 bases agree with TRBD2. CDR1 LNHDA and CDR2 SQIVND come from the germline V gene (reference sequence). This CDR3 has 16 amino acids. Losses at the gene ends were 5 bases for V and 4 bases for J; bases not matched to a gene: 14. CDR3 loop: CASSSPHRGRDYEQYF. In DNA form, the CDR3 reads TGTGCCAGTAGTTCTCCCCACCGGGGGAGGGATTACGAGCAGTACTTC.

This clone was found a few times. The rearrangement links TRBV5-4 to TRBJ2-7; D call uncertain. The germline gives CDR1 SGHNT, CDR2 YYREEE (reference sequence). This CDR3 is 13 amino acids long. V was trimmed by 4 bases and J by 0 bases, leaving 8 bases between them. This chain's CDR3 is CASSLLSSYEQYF. CDR3 bases: TGTGCCAGCAGCCTCCTTAGCTCCTACGAGCAGTACTTC.

This clone came up a few times. This chain links TRBV10-3 with TRBJ2-1, with 9 bases aligning to TRBD2. The V segment lost 3 bases and the J segment 3 bases; nucleotides outside the gene matches: 9. Germline assignment: CDR1 ENHRY and CDR2 SYGVKD. CDR3 length: 17 residues. The CDR3 nucleotides read TGTGCCATCAGTGACCCCAGCGGGGGGCCCCTCTACAATGAGCAGTTCTTC. As protein: CAISDPSGGPLYNEQFF.

This chain connects TRBV19 to TRBJ2-2, with D possibly matching TRBD1 (6 bases). The CDR3 runs 18 residues. V was pared by 4 bases and J by 3 bases, with 21 bases between. Germline assignment: CDR1 LNHDA and CDR2 SQIVND (reference sequence). The CDR3 bases are TGTGCCAGTAGTAAAGGGCCCTGGGGGCGGACTCACACCGGGGAGCTGTTTTTT. Its protein is CASSKGPWGRTHTGELFF.

The V and J genes are TRBV2 and TRBJ2-7; D is ambiguous. The CDR3 runs 11 residues. Germline V gives CDR1 SNHLY, CDR2 FYNNEI. V was pared by 5 bases and J by 6 bases, with 8 bases between. The CDR3 DNA reads as TGTGCCAGCAGTCCATCATCCGAGCAGTACTTC. Its protein product is CASSPSSEQYF.

J is TRBJ1-3 and V is TRBV5-6, with D unclear. In germline, CDR1 is SGHDT, CDR2 YYEEEE. Trimming took off 1 base at V and 1 base at J, with 3 bases between the two ends. CDR3 length: 13 residues. This CDR3 is CASSLYSGNTIYF. The DNA for the CDR3 is TGTGCCAGCAGCTTGTATTCTGGAAACACCATATATTTT.

This sequence joins TRBV18 and TRBJ2-1; 11 bases are a match to TRBD2. From germline, CDR1 is KGHSH and CDR2 LQKENI. This CDR3 spans 19 amino acids. V lost 5 bases to trimming and J lost 0 bases; unmatched junction nucleotides: 12. The CDR3 here is CASSSLAGGVVRSYNEQFF. CDR3 in DNA: TGTGCCAGCTCATCCCTAGCGGGGGGCGTTGTACGCTCCTACAATGAGCAGTTCTTC.

In this sample, this clone turned up a few times. The rearrangement uses TRBV29-1 and TRBJ1-2; TRBD1 agrees at 8 bases. The CDR3 has 17 residues. V lost 2 bases and J lost 4; bases outside the gene matches: 15. CDR1 is SQVTM, CDR2 ANQGSEA, per germline. This CDR3 is CSVESVPGGIWSYGYTF. The CDR3 DNA sequence: TGCAGCGTTGAATCGGTTCCAGGGGGCATTTGGAGCTATGGCTACACCTTC.

This clone was found a few times. This sequence joins TRBV6-5 and TRBJ2-2, with a weak D call TRBD1 (6 bases). Germline values: CDR1 MNHEY, CDR2 SVGAGI. The V and J ends lost 5 bases and 5 bases respectively, with 12 bases between them. The CDR3 is 14 amino acids. The CDR3 spells CASSGGQNTGELFF. The CDR3 nucleotides read TGTGCCAGCAGTGGGGGACAAAATACCGGGGAGCTGTTTTTT.

V is TRBV4-2 and J is TRBJ2-3; 9 bases match TRBD2. J gave up 3 bases and V 0 bases, and 7 bases lay outside the gene matches. The CDR3 loop spans 17 amino acids. In germline, CDR1 is LGHNA, CDR2 YNFKEQ. The chain's CDR3 is CASSQENAGGPTDTQYF. The DNA of the CDR3 is TGTGCCAGCAGCCAAGAGAACGCGGGGGGGCCGACAGATACGCAGTATTTT.

J is TRBJ2-4 and V is TRBV9; TRBD1 aligns across 7 bases. CDR1 SGDLS and CDR2 YYNGEE come from the germline V gene. The V and J ends lost 5 bases and 3 bases, in that order; junction bases with no gene match: 14. CDR3 length: 17 amino acids. The CDR3 loop reads CASSFGIHRGGKNIQYF. As DNA, the CDR3 is TGTGCCAGCAGTTTCGGAATCCACAGGGGCGGCAAAAACATTCAGTACTTC.

The V and J genes are TRBV7-3 and TRBJ1-6; 10 nucleotides agree with TRBD1. Germline V CDR1 and CDR2: SGHTA, FQGTGA. V shed 6 bases, J shed 7 bases, and the junction held 0 bases outside the gene matches. The CDR3 extends over 13 amino acids. CDR3 DNA sequence: TGTGCCAGCAGGGGACAGGGGAATTCACCCCTCCACTTT. Its protein is CASRGQGNSPLHF.

The V call is TRBV9, the J call TRBJ2-5; maybe TRBD1 (6 bases). Deletions cut 0 bases from V and 1 base from J, with 10 bases between. Looked up from germline, CDR1 is SGDLS and CDR2 is YYNGEE. The CDR3 contains 15 residues. The CDR3 DNA sequence: TGTGCCAGCAGCGTAGAGGGACACTTCCAAGAGACCCAGTACTTC. It codes for CASSVEGHFQETQYF.

The chain is built from TRBV30 and TRBJ2-5; D unclear. The CDR3 loop spans 12 amino acids. V lost 3 bases and J lost 2, with 7 bases in between. CDR1 and CDR2 from the germline V gene are GTSNPN and SVGIG (reference sequence). The CDR3 DNA reads as TGTGCCTGGAGGCAGTATCAAGAGACCCAGTACTTC. Amino acids: CAWRQYQETQYF.

This clone occurred once. The junction differs from germline at one of its ends, possibly a read error. This rearrangement joins TRBV6-5 to TRBJ2-4; maybe TRBD1 (6 bases). The CDR3 covers 14 residues. Per the germline V gene, CDR1 is MNHEY and CDR2 is SVGAGI. The CDR3 nucleotides are TGTGCCAGCAGTCAACAGGGAGCCAAAAACAGTCAGTACTTC. It codes for CASSQQGAKNSQYF.

V gene TRBV19 combines with J gene TRBJ1-1; D uncertain. Germline lookup yields CDR1 LNHDA and CDR2 SQIVND (reference sequence). The CDR3 is 13 amino acids. Between the trimmed V and J ends, which lost 5 bases and 4 bases, there was a span of 11 bases. CDR3 nucleotides: TGTGCCAGTAGTTTCGGGGTTGCCACTGAAGCTTTCTTT. This encodes CASSFGVATEAFF.

The chain combines TRBV5-1 with TRBJ2-3, with 14 bases that match TRBD2. J gave up 6 bases and V 0 bases, and 6 bases lay outside the gene matches. Germline CDR1 reads SGHRS; CDR2 reads YFSETQ. This CDR3 has 17 residues. The CDR3 here is CASSLGLAGGPADTQYF. The CDR3 DNA sequence: TGCGCCAGCAGCTTGGGACTAGCGGGGGGGCCTGCCGATACGCAGTATTTT.

V and J are TRBV27 and TRBJ1-1; D may be TRBD1 (5 bases). CDR1 and CDR2 from the germline V gene are MNHEY and SMNVEV (reference sequence). Trimming took off 6 bases at V and 5 bases at J, with 25 bases between the two ends. The CDR3 is made up of 17 amino acids. The CDR3: CASSLSGGGEGRTEAFF. CDR3 DNA sequence: TGTGCCAGCAGCCTATCGGGGGGGGGAGAGGGGAGAACTGAAGCTTTCTTT.

This clone was counted a few times. The rearrangement uses TRBV7-2 and TRBJ1-5, with D possibly being TRBD1 (6 bases). Germline CDR1 and CDR2: SGHTA and FQGNSA. V was shortened by 5 bases and J by 4 bases, with 15 bases between the two germline ends. The CDR3 contains 15 residues. CDR3 nucleotides: TGTGCCAGCAGCACTAAAACAGGGTGGAATCAGCCCCAGCATTTT. Translation gives CASSTKTGWNQPQHF.

CDR3 bases: TGTGCCTGCGGACAGGACTATGGCTACACCTTC. It yields the protein CACGQDYGYTF. This sequence joins TRBV30 and TRBJ1-2; 7 bases match TRBD1. CDR3 length: 11 amino acids. V lost 6 bases and J lost 3; bases outside the gene matches: 1. Germline CDR1 and CDR2: GTSNPN and SVGIG (reference sequence).

In regard to this clone: The sample holds other DNA sequences that translate to the same CDR3. The chain uses TRBV6-4 and TRBJ1-2; D is possibly TRBD1 (5 bases). Germline lookup yields CDR1 MRHNA and CDR2 SNTAGT. Deletions cut 0 bases from V and 5 bases from J, with 7 bases between. CDR3 length equals 13 residues. The CDR3 DNA reads as TGTGCCAGCAGTGACTCCGGGACTTATGGCTACACCTTC. Its protein product is CASSDSGTYGYTF.

This clone was detected once. The CDR3 coding sequence is TGCAGCGTTGAAGATCGGTGGTCCGGGGAGCTGTTTTTT. Protein: CSVEDRWSGELFF. The rearrangement links TRBV29-1 to TRBJ2-2; D is ambiguous. Between the trimmed V and J ends, which lost 0 bases and 6 bases, there was a span of 8 bases. The CDR3 covers 13 residues. Germline V gene sequence: CDR1 SQVTM, CDR2 ANQGSEA.

This chain uses TRBV19 with TRBJ1-2; 10 nucleotides align to TRBD1. Looked up from germline, CDR1 is LNHDA and CDR2 is SQIVND (reference sequence). The CDR3 has 14 residues. V dropped 5 bases and J dropped 4; count of bases not matched to a gene: 4. The CDR3 DNA follows: TGTGCCAGTAGTGGACAGGGGGTCAGCTATGGCTACACCTTC. Its translation is CASSGQGVSYGYTF.

The count of this clone is one. The V call is TRBV2, the J call TRBJ1-2; tentatively, D is TRBD1 (5 bases). The V gene lost 7 bases and the J gene lost 4 bases, with 19 bases spanning the gap. The germline CDR1 and CDR2 sequences are SNHLY and FYNNEI. The CDR3 consists of 15 residues. The CDR3 coding sequence is TGTGCCAGCAATATCAACAGGAATACCCCCTATGGCTACACCTTC. Protein sequence: CASNINRNTPYGYTF.

The chain joins TRBV27 to TRBJ1-5; D gene uncertain. Germline V CDR1 and CDR2: MNHEY, SMNVEV (reference sequence). Trimming removed 3 bases from V and 0 bases from J, with 9 bases in between. The CDR3 consists of 15 residues. In DNA form, the CDR3 reads TGTGCCAGCAGTTTTGGCGGGGATAGCAATCAGCCCCAGCATTTT. Its protein product is CASSFGGDSNQPQHF.